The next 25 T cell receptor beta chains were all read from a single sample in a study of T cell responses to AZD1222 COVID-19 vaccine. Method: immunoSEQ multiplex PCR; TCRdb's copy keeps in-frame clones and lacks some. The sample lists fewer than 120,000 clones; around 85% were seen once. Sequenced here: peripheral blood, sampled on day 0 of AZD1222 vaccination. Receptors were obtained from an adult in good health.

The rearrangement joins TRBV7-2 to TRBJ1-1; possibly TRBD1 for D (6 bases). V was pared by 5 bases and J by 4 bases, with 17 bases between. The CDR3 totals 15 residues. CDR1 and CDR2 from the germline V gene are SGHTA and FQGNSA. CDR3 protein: CASSPTPSGVTEAFF. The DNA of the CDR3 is TGTGCCAGCAGCCCCACACCTTCAGGGGTCACTGAAGCTTTCTTT. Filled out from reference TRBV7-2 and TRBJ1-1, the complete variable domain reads GAGVSQSPSNKVTEKGKDVELRCDPISGHTALYWYRQSLGQGLEFLIYFQGNSAPDKSGLPSDRFSAERTGGSVSTLTIQRTQQEDSAVYLCASSPTPSGVTEAFFGQGTRLTVV.

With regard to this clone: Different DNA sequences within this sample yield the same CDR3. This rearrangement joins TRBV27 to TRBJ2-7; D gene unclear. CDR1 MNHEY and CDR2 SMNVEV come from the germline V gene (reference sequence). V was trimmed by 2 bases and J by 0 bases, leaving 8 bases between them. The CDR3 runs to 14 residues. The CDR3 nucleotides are TGTGCCAGCAGTTTAGGCGGTAGCTCCTACGAGCAGTACTTC. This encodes CASSLGGSSYEQYF.

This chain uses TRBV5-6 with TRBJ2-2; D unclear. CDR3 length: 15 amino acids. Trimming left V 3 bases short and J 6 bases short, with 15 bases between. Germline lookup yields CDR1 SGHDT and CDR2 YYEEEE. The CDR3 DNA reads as TGTGCCAGCAGCTACATTTCCCGTGGGTCCGGGGAGCTGTTTTTT. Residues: CASSYISRGSGELFF.

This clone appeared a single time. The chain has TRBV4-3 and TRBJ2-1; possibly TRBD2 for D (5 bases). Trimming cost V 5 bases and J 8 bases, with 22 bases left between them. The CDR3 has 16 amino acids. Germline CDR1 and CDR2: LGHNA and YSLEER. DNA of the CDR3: TGCGCCAGCAGCACAACGGGTGGACGGGGTAAAGATGAGCAGTTCTTC. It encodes CASSTTGGRGKDEQFF.

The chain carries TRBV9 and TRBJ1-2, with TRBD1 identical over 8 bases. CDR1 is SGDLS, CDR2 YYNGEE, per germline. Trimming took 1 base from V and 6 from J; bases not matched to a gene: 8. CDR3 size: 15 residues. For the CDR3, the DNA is TGTGCCAGCAGCGTACAGGGGGCCGCCGGCCATGGCTACACCTTC. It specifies CASSVQGAAGHGYTF. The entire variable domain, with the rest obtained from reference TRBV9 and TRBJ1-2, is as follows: DSGVTQTPKHLITATGQRVTLRCSPRSGDLSVYWYQQSLDQGLQFLIQYYNGEERAKGNILERFSAQQFPDLHSELNLSSLELGDSALYFCASSVQGAAGHGYTFGSGTRLTVV.

CDR3 bases: TGCGCCAGCAGCTTGGAACTAGCGGGAGTCACAGAGACCCAGTACTTC. It encodes CASSLELAGVTETQYF. J is TRBJ2-5 and V is TRBV5-1; 11 nucleotides align to TRBD2. Germline trimming cut 0 bases from V and 4 bases from J; bases unmatched to any gene: 5. Germline CDR1 SGHRS, CDR2 YFSETQ. The CDR3 covers 16 residues.

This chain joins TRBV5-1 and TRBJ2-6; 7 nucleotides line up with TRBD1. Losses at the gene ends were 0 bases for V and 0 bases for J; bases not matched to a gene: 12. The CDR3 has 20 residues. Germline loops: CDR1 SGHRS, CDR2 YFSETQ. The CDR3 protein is CASSLEVGGYTYSGANVLTF. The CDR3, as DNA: TGCGCCAGCAGCTTGGAGGTAGGGGGCTATACTTACTCTGGGGCCAACGTCCTGACTTTC.

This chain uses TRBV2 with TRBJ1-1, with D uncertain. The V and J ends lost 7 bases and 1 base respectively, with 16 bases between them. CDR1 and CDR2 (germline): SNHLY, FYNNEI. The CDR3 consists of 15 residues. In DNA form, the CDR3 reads TGTGCCAGCAATCGGATTGGAACGGGGAACACTGAAGCTTTCTTT. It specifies CASNRIGTGNTEAFF. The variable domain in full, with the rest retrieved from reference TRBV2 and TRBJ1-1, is EPEVTQTPSHQVTQMGQEVILRCVPISNHLYFYWYRQILGQKVEFLVSFYNNEISEKSEIFDDQFSVERPDGSNFTLKIRSTKLEDSAMYFCASNRIGTGNTEAFFGQGTRLTVV.

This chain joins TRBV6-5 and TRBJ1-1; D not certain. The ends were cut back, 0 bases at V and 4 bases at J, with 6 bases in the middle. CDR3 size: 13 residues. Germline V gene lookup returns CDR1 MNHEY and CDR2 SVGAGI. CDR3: CASSYSITTEAFF. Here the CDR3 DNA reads TGTGCCAGCAGTTACTCGATAACCACTGAAGCTTTCTTT.

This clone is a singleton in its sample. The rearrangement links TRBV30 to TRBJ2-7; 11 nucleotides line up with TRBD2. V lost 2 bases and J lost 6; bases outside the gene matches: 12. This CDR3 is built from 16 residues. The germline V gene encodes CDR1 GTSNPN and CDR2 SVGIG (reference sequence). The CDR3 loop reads CAWSPSPLTSGGEQYF. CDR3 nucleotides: TGTGCCTGGAGTCCCTCTCCCCTCACTAGCGGGGGCGAGCAGTACTTC.

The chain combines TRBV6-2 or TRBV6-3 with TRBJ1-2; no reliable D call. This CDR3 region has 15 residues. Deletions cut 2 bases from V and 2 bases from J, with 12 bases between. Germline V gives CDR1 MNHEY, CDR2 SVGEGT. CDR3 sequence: CASSYPGKANYGYTF. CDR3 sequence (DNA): TGTGCCAGCAGTTACCCCGGGAAGGCGAACTATGGCTACACCTTC.

CDR3 nucleotides: TGTGCCAGCAGCCAAGTACGGGGTAACACCGGGGAGCTGTTTTTT. Translated: CASSQVRGNTGELFF. The chain recombines TRBV14 with TRBJ2-2, with D possibly being TRBD2 (5 bases). The CDR3 has 15 amino acids. Germline values: CDR1 SGHDN, CDR2 FVKESK. V was pared by 1 base and J by 2 bases, with 8 bases between.

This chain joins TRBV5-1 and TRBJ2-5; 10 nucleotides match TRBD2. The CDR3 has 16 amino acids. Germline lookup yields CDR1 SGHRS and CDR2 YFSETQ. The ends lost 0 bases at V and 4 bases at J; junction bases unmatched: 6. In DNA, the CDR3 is TGCGCCAGCAGCTTGGAGCGGGGGGGCCTCGGAGAGACCCAGTACTTC. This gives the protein CASSLERGGLGETQYF.

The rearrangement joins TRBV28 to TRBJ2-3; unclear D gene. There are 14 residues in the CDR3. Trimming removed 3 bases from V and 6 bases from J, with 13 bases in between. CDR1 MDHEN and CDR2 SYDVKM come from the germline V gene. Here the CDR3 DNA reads TGTGCCAGCAGTTTTCGAGGTTTTGGGGATACGCAGTATTTT. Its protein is CASSFRGFGDTQYF.

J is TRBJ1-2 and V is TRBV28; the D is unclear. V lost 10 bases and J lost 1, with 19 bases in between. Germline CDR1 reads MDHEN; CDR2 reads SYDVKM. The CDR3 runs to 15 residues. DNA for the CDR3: TGTGCCACTTGGACGGTAATACTTAATAACTATGGCTACACCTTC. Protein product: CATWTVILNNYGYTF.

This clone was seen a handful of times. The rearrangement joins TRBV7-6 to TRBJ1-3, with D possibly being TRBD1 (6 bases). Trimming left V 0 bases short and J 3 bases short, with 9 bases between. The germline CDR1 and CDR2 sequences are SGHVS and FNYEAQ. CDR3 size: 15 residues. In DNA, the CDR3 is TGTGCCAGCAGCTTAGCGGGGGCTGGTGGAAACACCATATATTTT. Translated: CASSLAGAGGNTIYF.

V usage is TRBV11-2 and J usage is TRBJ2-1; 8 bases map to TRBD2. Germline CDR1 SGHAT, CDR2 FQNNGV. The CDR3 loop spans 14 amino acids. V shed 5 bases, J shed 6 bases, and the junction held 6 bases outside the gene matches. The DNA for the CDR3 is TGTGCCAGCAGCCACCCCGGGACTAGCAATGAGCAGTTCTTC. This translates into CASSHPGTSNEQFF. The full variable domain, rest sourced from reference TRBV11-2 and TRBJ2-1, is EAGVAQSPRYKIIEKRQSVAFWCNPISGHATLYWYQQILGQGPKLLIQFQNNGVVDDSQLPKDRFSAERLKGVDSTLKIQPAKLEDSAVYLCASSHPGTSNEQFFGPGTRLTVL.

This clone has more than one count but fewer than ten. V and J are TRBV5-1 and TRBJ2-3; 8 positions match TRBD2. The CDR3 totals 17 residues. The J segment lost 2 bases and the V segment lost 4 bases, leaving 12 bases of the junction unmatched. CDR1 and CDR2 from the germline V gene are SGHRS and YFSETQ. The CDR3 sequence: CASSQDLLAGTTDTQYF. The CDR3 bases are TGCGCCAGCAGCCAGGACCTCCTAGCGGGCACCACAGATACGCAGTATTTT.

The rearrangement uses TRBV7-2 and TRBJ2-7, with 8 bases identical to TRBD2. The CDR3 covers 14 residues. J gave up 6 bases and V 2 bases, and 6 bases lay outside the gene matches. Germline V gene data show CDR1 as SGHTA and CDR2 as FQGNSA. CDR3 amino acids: CASSLSAGVSEQYF. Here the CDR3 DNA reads TGTGCCAGCAGCTTATCAGCGGGAGTATCCGAGCAGTACTTC.

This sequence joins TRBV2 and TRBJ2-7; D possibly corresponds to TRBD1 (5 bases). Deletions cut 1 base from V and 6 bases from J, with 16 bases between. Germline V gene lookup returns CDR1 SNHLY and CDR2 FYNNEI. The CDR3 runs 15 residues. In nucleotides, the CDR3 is TGTGCCAGCAGTGAAGGAGTAGGGGATTTTGGCGAGCAGTACTTC. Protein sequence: CASSEGVGDFGEQYF. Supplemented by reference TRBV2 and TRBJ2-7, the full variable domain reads EPEVTQTPSHQVTQMGQEVILRCVPISNHLYFYWYRQILGQKVEFLVSFYNNEISEKSEIFDDQFSVERPDGSNFTLKIRSTKLEDSAMYFCASSEGVGDFGEQYFGPGTRLTVT.

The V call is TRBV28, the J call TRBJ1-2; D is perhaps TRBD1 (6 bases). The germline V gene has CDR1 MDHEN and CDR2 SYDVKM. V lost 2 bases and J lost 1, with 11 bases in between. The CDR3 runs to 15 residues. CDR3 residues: CASSLNRAYNYGYTF. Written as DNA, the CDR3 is TGTGCCAGCAGTTTAAACAGGGCCTATAACTATGGCTACACCTTC.

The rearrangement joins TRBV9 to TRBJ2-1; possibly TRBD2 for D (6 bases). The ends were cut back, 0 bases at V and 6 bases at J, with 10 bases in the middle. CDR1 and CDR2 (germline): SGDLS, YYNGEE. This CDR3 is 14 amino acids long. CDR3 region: CASSVEDYFNEQFF. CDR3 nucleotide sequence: TGTGCCAGCAGCGTAGAGGACTATTTCAATGAGCAGTTCTTC. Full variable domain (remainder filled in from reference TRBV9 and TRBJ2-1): DSGVTQTPKHLITATGQRVTLRCSPRSGDLSVYWYQQSLDQGLQFLIQYYNGEERAKGNILERFSAQQFPDLHSELNLSSLELGDSALYFCASSVEDYFNEQFFGPGTRLTVL.

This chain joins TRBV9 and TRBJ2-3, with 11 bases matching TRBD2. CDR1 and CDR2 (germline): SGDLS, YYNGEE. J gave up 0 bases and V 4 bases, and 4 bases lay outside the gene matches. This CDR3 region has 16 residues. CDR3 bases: TGTGCCAGCAGCCCCCGACTAGCGGGGAGCACAGATACGCAGTATTTT. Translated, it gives CASSPRLAGSTDTQYF. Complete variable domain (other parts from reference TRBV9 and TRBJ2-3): DSGVTQTPKHLITATGQRVTLRCSPRSGDLSVYWYQQSLDQGLQFLIQYYNGEERAKGNILERFSAQQFPDLHSELNLSSLELGDSALYFCASSPRLAGSTDTQYFGPGTRLTVL.

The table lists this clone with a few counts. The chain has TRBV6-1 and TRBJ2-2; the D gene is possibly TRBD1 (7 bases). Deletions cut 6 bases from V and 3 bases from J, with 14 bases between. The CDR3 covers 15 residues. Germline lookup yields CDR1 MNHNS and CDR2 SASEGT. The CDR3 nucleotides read TGTGCCAGCAGACCGGACAGGAGGGACACCGGGGAGCTGTTTTTT. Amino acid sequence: CASRPDRRDTGELFF.

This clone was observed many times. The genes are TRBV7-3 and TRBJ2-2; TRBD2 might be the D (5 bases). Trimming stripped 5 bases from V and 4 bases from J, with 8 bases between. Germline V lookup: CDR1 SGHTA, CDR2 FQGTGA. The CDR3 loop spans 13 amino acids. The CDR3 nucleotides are TGTGCCAGCAGCCCGGCGGGCACCGGGGAGCTGTTTTTT. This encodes CASSPAGTGELFF.